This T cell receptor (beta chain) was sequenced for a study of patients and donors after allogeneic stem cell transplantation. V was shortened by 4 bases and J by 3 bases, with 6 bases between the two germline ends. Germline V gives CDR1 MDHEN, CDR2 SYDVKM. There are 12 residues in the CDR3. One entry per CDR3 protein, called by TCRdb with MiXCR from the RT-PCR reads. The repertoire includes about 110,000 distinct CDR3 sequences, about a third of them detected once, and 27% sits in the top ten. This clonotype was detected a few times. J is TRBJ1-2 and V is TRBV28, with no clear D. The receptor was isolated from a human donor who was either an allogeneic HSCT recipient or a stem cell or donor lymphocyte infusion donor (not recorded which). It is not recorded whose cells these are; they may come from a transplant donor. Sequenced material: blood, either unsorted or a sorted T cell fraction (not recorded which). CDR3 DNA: TGTGCCAGCAGTTATTACGACTATGGCTACACCTTC. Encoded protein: CASSYYDYGYTF.